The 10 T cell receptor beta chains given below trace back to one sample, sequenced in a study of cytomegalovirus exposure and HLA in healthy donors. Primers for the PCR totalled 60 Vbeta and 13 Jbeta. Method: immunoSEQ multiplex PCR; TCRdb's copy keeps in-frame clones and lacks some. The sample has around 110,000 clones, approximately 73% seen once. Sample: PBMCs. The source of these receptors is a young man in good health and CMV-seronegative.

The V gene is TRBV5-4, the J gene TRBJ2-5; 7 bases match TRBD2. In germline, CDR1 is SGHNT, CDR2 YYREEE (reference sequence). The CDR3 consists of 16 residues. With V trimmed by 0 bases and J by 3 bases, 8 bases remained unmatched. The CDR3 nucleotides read TGTGCCAGCAGCTTGGGAGCGGGAAGGGCGAAAGAGACCCAGTACTTC. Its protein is CASSLGAGRAKETQYF.

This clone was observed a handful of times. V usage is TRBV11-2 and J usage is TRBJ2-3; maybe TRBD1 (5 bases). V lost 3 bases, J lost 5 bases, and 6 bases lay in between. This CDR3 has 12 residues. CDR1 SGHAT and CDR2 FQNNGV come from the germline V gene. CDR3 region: CASSFQGDTQYF. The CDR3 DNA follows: TGTGCCAGCAGCTTCCAGGGAGATACGCAGTATTTT.

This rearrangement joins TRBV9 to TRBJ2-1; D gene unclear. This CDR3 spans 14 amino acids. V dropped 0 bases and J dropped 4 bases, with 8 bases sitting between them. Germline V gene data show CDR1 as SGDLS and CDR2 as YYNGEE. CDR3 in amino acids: CASSVDHSYNEQFF. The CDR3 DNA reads TGTGCCAGCAGCGTAGACCACAGTTACAATGAGCAGTTCTTC.

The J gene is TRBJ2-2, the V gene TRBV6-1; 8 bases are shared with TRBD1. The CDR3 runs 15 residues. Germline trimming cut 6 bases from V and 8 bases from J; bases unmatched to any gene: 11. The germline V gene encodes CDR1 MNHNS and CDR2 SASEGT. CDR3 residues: CASRVPGQGGGELFF. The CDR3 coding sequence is TGTGCCAGCAGGGTACCCGGACAGGGCGGTGGGGAGCTGTTTTTT.

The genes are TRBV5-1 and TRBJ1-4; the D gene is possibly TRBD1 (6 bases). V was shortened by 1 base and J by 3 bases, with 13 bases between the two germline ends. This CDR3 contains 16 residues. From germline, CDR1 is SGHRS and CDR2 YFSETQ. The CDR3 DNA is TGCGCCAGCAGCTTGTCCGTGACAGGAGCTAATGAAAAACTGTTTTTT. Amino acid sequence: CASSLSVTGANEKLFF.

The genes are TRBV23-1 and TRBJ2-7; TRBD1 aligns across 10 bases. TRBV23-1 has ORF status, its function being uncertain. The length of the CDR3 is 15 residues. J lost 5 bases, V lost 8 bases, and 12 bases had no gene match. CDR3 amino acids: CASGPGTGAPHEQYF. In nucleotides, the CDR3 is TGCGCCAGCGGGCCCGGGACAGGGGCCCCTCACGAGCAGTACTTC.

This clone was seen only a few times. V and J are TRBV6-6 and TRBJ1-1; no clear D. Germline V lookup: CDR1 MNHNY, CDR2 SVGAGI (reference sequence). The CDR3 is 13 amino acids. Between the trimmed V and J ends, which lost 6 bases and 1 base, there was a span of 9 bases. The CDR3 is CASRTAENTEAFF. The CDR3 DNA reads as TGTGCCAGCAGGACCGCGGAGAACACTGAAGCTTTCTTT.

As DNA, the CDR3 is TGTGCCAGCACCGAGGGGGCGGACGGTGAAAAACTGTTTTTT. Translating it yields CASTEGADGEKLFF. The rearrangement joins TRBV9 to TRBJ1-4, with 7 bases aligning to TRBD1. Trimming took 6 bases from V and 7 from J; bases not matched to a gene: 9. Germline CDR1 and CDR2: SGDLS and YYNGEE. This CDR3 has 14 amino acids.

CDR3 in amino acids: CASRQTPEGTQYF. CDR3 in DNA: TGTGCCAGCAGACAGACACCCGAGGGGACCCAGTACTTC. The rearrangement links TRBV6-1 to TRBJ2-5; D is perhaps TRBD2 (5 bases). Germline CDR1 is MNHNS and CDR2 is SASEGT. This CDR3 is 13 amino acids long. The V gene lost 6 bases and the J gene lost 7 bases, with 15 bases spanning the gap.

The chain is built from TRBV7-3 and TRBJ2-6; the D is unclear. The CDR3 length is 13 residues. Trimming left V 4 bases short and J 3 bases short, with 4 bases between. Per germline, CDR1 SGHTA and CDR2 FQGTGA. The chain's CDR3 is CASSSLGANVLTF. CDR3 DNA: TGTGCCAGCAGCTCCCTTGGGGCCAACGTCCTGACTTTC.